This T cell receptor beta chain was found in a study of T cells in localized non-small cell lung cancer. The CDR3 is 14 amino acids. The V and J ends lost 6 bases and 6 bases, in that order; junction bases with no gene match: 8. In germline, CDR1 is LNHDA, CDR2 SQIVND (reference sequence). Sequencing was performed with immunoSEQ multiplex PCR; in TCRdb, only in-frame clones are kept and a portion is missing. Found here are 40,000 to 55,000 clones, around 80% of them singletons; the top ten hold more than 4%. Study-wide results and limits: The tumor had only one region sequenced, so heterogeneity remains possible.

On this clone: What it binds is unknown.

This receptor was identified in a woman aged 40-69 years with stage II lung adenocarcinoma. This sequence joins TRBV19 and TRBJ2-1; 7 bases are a match to TRBD2. Specimen: PBMCs, collected before any cancer treatment. Written as DNA, the CDR3 is TGTGCCAGTAGCGGTAGAGCGGGGTTCAATGAGCAGTTCTTC. Amino acids: CASSGRAGFNEQFF. The variable domain in full, with the rest retrieved from reference TRBV19 and TRBJ2-1, is DGGITQSPKYLFRKEGQNVTLSCEQNLNHDAMYWYRQDPGQGLRLIYYSQIVNDFQKGDIAEGYSVSREKKESFPLTVTSAQKNPTAFYLCASSGRAGFNEQFFGPGTRLTVL.